This is a list of T cell receptor beta chains from one sample in a study of Ad26.COV2.S vaccination and SARS-CoV-2 variants. Using immunoSEQ multiplex PCR, the repertoire was profiled, and TCRdb retains in-frame clones only, with some absent. The sample includes under 550,000 clones, 75% to 95% of them seen just once. Specimen: peripheral blood, collected in a trial of Ad26.COV2.S vaccine versus placebo. These receptors all come from a person aged 18-65 years who received the Ad26.COV2.S COVID-19 vaccine or a placebo. Both conserved end residues are part of each CDR3. Each record gives: clone size, J gene, D gene, V gene, CDR3 protein, CDR3 DNA. A D gene is named only where the DNA matches it firmly. Expanded clones are given a class, and other clones once, few, many or no size at all.

>-|TRBJ2-3|-|TRBV7-2
CASSLAGPFNTQYF
TGTGCCAGCAGCTTAGCGGGACCATTTAATACGCAGTATTTT
>-|TRBJ2-2|-|TRBV7-6
CASSLGPTNTGELFF
TGTGCCAGCAGCTTAGGCCCTACGAACACCGGGGAGCTGTTTTTT
>-|TRBJ2-5|-|TRBV7-6
CASSLPGGERGHETQYF
TGTGCCAGCAGCTTACCGGGGGGCGAAAGGGGGCACGAGACCCAGTACTTC
>-|TRBJ2-2|-|TRBV25-1
CASRRTVSNTGELFF
TGTGCCAGCAGGCGGACGGTCTCGAACACCGGGGAGCTGTTTTTT
>-|TRBJ1-5|-|TRBV19
CASSIDGRGLNQPQHF
TGTGCCAGTAGTATAGATGGCAGGGGATTAAATCAGCCCCAGCATTTT
>few|TRBJ1-1|-|TRBV4-1
CASSQGRTEAFF
TGCGCCAGCAGCCAAGGACGTACTGAAGCTTTCTTT
>-|TRBJ1-5|-|TRBV28
CASSSFGQPQHF
TGTGCCAGCAGCTCATTTGGCCAGCCCCAGCATTTT
>-|TRBJ2-5|-|TRBV30
CAWSPKGRGTQYF
TGTGCCTGGAGTCCTAAGGGGCGGGGGACCCAGTACTTC
>-|TRBJ1-2|TRBD1|TRBV4-1
CASSQKQGADYGYTF
TGCGCCAGCAGCCAAAAACAGGGGGCAGACTATGGCTACACCTTC
>-|TRBJ2-5|-|TRBV5-6
CASSLSVETQYF
TGTGCCAGCAGCTTGAGTGTGGAGACCCAGTACTTC
>-|TRBJ2-7|TRBD2|TRBV5-1
CASSGMFSGSGYEQYF
TGCGCCAGCAGCGGGATGTTTAGCGGGAGTGGTTACGAGCAGTACTTC
>once|TRBJ2-7|TRBD2|TRBV30
CAWSVVGRTRVGQYF
TGTGCCTGGAGTGTAGTCGGGAGGACAAGAGTTGGGCAGTACTTC
>once|TRBJ2-1|-|TRBV19
CATLQSHNEQFF
TGTGCCACCCTACAGTCCCACAATGAGCAGTTCTTC
>-|TRBJ2-1|-|TRBV6-2/TRBV6-3
CASSPSRRSWRDEQFF
TGTGCCAGCAGTCCCTCCCGGAGATCCTGGAGGGATGAGCAGTTCTTC
>-|TRBJ1-6|-|TRBV5-4
CASSLETYNSPLHF
TGTGCCAGCAGCTTGGAGACCTATAATTCACCCCTCCACTTT
>-|TRBJ2-3|-|TRBV11-2
CASSLQGSTDTQYF
TGTGCCAGCAGCCTTCAGGGATCCACAGATACGCAGTATTTT
>-|TRBJ2-3|-|TRBV7-2
CASSPTAPDTQYF
TGTGCCAGCAGCCCAACTGCGCCGGATACGCAGTATTTT
>-|TRBJ1-4|-|TRBV2
CASSELMGGAVLF
TGTGCCAGCAGTGAATTGATGGGGGGCGCGGTCCTTTTT
>few|TRBJ2-2|TRBD2|TRBV9
CASSVAVLAGSGELFF
TGTGCCAGCAGCGTAGCGGTCCTAGCGGGATCCGGGGAGCTGTTTTTT
>-|TRBJ1-1|-|TRBV3-1/TRBV3-2
CASSQTGNTEAFF
TGTGCCAGCAGCCAAACAGGGAACACTGAAGCTTTCTTT
>-|TRBJ1-1|-|TRBV19
CASSIGGEGMNTEAFF
TGTGCCAGTAGTATAGGGGGGGAGGGCATGAACACTGAAGCTTTCTTT
>-|TRBJ2-1|TRBD2|TRBV18
CASSPQELAGYNEQFF
TGTGCCAGCTCACCACAAGAACTAGCGGGCTACAATGAGCAGTTCTTC
>-|TRBJ2-5|TRBD2|TRBV7-9
CASSRGLAEETQYF
TGTGCCAGCAGCCGGGGACTAGCGGAAGAGACCCAGTACTTC
>-|TRBJ2-3|-|TRBV5-6
CASSFASSADTQYF
TGTGCCAGCAGCTTCGCCAGCAGTGCAGATACGCAGTATTTT
>-|TRBJ2-1|-|TRBV29-1
CSVVFSYNEQFF
TGCAGCGTTGTCTTCAGTTACAATGAGCAGTTCTTC
>-|TRBJ2-3|-|TRBV27
CASSLLGREDTQYF
TGTGCCAGCAGTTTATTAGGCAGGGAAGATACGCAGTATTTT
>-|TRBJ1-2|-|TRBV7-2
CASSSGRAIYGYTF
TGTGCCAGCAGCTCCGGGAGGGCGATCTATGGCTACACCTTC
>-|TRBJ2-5|TRBD1|TRBV19
CASSIARQGWEETQYF
TGTGCCAGTAGTATAGCCCGACAGGGCTGGGAAGAGACCCAGTACTTC
>-|TRBJ2-1|TRBD2|TRBV5-4
CASSSNGLAGVESYNEQFF
TGTGCCAGCAGCTCGAATGGACTAGCGGGAGTTGAGTCCTACAATGAGCAGTTCTTC
>-|TRBJ2-1|-|TRBV24-1
CATSDIASGYNEQFF
TGTGCCACCAGTGATATAGCGTCCGGATACAATGAGCAGTTCTTC
>once|TRBJ2-1|-|TRBV7-2
CASSQLGGSSYNEQFF
TGTGCCAGCAGCCAGCTGGGCGGAAGCTCCTACAATGAGCAGTTCTTC
>-|TRBJ2-5|TRBD2|TRBV29-1
CSVVPAGVGETQYF
TGCAGCGTTGTACCAGCGGGAGTGGGCGAGACCCAGTACTTC
>once|TRBJ2-2|-|TRBV7-3
CASSARGTNTGELFF
TGTGCCAGCAGCGCCCGGGGGACGAACACCGGGGAGCTGTTTTTT
>-|TRBJ1-1|-|TRBV27
CASSLGARAEAFF
TGTGCCAGCAGTCTAGGGGCGAGGGCTGAAGCTTTCTTT
>-|TRBJ1-1|TRBD1|TRBV19
CASSTGTDKNTEAFF
TGTGCCAGTAGTACCGGGACAGATAAGAACACTGAAGCTTTCTTT
>-|TRBJ2-7|-|TRBV6-5
CASTTRGIYYEQYF
TGTGCCAGCACCACAAGGGGGATTTACTACGAGCAGTACTTC
>-|TRBJ1-2|-|TRBV5-4
CASSFNPVQIYGYTF
TGTGCCAGCAGCTTCAATCCGGTACAGATCTATGGCTACACCTTC
>-|TRBJ1-1|-|TRBV15
CATSEGDTEAFF
TGTGCCACCAGCGAGGGCGACACTGAAGCTTTCTTT
>-|TRBJ1-1|TRBD1|TRBV29-1
CSVSRDRGTEAFF
TGCAGCGTTAGCCGGGACAGGGGCACTGAAGCTTTCTTT
>once|TRBJ2-5|TRBD2|TRBV27
CASSSSRLAGGGGETQYF
TGTGCCAGCAGTTCATCTCGACTAGCGGGAGGGGGTGGAGAGACCCAGTACTTC
>-|TRBJ2-7|TRBD1|TRBV10-1
CASSESRGSHSYEQYF
TGCGCCAGCAGTGAGTCCAGGGGGTCCCACTCCTACGAGCAGTACTTC
>-|TRBJ1-1|-|TRBV19
CASSYGQMNTEAFF
TGTGCCAGTAGTTACGGACAGATGAACACTGAAGCTTTCTTT
>-|TRBJ1-6|TRBD1|TRBV28
CASSYRGVRDSPLHF
TGTGCCAGCAGTTACAGGGGAGTAAGGGACTCACCCCTCCACTTT
>once|TRBJ1-1|-|TRBV27
CASRFSVGLNTEAFF
TGTGCCAGCAGGTTTTCCGTGGGCTTGAACACTGAAGCTTTCTTT
>-|TRBJ2-5|-|TRBV5-1
CASSLKETQYF
TGCGCCAGCAGCCTAAAAGAGACCCAGTACTTC
>-|TRBJ2-5|-|TRBV2
CASSVAPGRTAPQETQYF
TGTGCCAGCAGTGTCGCTCCGGGGAGGACAGCCCCACAAGAGACCCAGTACTTC
>-|TRBJ2-5|TRBD2|TRBV19
CASSIGTSGTLLTAPETQYF
TGTGCCAGTAGTATAGGGACTAGCGGGACCCTCTTAACGGCCCCAGAGACCCAGTACTTC
>-|TRBJ2-1|-|TRBV6-5
CASIPGGSARNEQFF
TGTGCCAGCATCCCCGGAGGTAGCGCCCGCAATGAGCAGTTCTTC
>-|TRBJ2-7|TRBD2|TRBV28
CASGTPGLATYEQYF
TGTGCCAGCGGGACCCCGGGACTAGCGACCTACGAGCAGTACTTC
>-|TRBJ1-1|-|TRBV18
CASSPPHEGTAFF
TGTGCCAGCTCACCACCGCATGAGGGTACAGCTTTCTTT
>-|TRBJ2-4|TRBD1|TRBV19
CASSPWDRGKKNIQYF
TGTGCCAGTAGTCCCTGGGACAGGGGGAAGAAAAACATTCAGTACTTC
>-|TRBJ1-5|-|TRBV19
CASSRQVVEPQHF
TGTGCCAGTAGTCGACAGGTTGTTGAGCCCCAGCATTTT
>once|TRBJ2-7|-|TRBV5-4
CASSLDGDEQYF
TGTGCCAGCAGCTTGGACGGAGACGAGCAGTACTTC
>-|TRBJ2-5|-|TRBV9
CASSVSAGGPETQYF
TGTGCCAGCAGCGTATCGGCAGGGGGGCCGGAGACCCAGTACTTC
>-|TRBJ2-7|-|TRBV5-4
CASSSDWDEQYF
TGTGCCAGCAGCTCGGACTGGGACGAGCAGTACTTC
>-|TRBJ2-1|-|TRBV9
CASSVDGSIDEQFF
TGTGCCAGCAGCGTAGACGGGAGCATCGATGAGCAGTTCTTC
>-|TRBJ2-5|-|TRBV6-4
CASSDPVVNPTTRGPRKETQYF
TGTGCCAGCAGTGACCCGGTCGTGAACCCGACGACCAGGGGCCCGCGAAAAGAGACCCAGTACTTC
>once|TRBJ2-3|TRBD1|TRBV10-1
CASSLTGQDTQYF
TGCGCCAGCAGCTTGACAGGGCAGGATACGCAGTATTTT
>once|TRBJ2-3|-|TRBV10-2
CASSNSRSTDTQYF
TGCGCCAGCAGTAACAGTCGTAGCACAGATACGCAGTATTTT